This T cell receptor (beta chain) was obtained from a study of blood T cells in healthy people across ages. Study observations and caveats: In long-lived donors, naive CD4+ cell counts and diversity exceeded those of aged donors. CMV status of donors was unknown, possibly confounding expanded clonotype changes.

The second PCR ran roughly 7 to 12 cycles with a sample-barcoded 5' primer and J-beta primers. TCRdb passed the 5' RACE reads through MiXCR, listing each CDR3 protein once. Here the sample spans roughly 1.5 million distinct CDR3 sequences, about 45% being singletons. A note on this clonotype: Its antigen is currently unknown.

This CDR3 region has 15 residues. The V segment lost 3 bases and the J segment 4 bases; nucleotides outside the gene matches: 6. The germline CDR1 and CDR2 sequences are LGHNA and YSLEER. This clonotype was sampled from a woman aged 18-29 years in good health. The sequencing sample was made of blood. The V gene is TRBV4-3, the J gene TRBJ1-5; 7 nucleotides align to TRBD1. The CDR3 region has the DNA TGCGCCAGCAGCCAGGACGACAGGGAGAATCAGCCCCAGCATTTT. Its protein product is CASSQDDRENQPQHF.